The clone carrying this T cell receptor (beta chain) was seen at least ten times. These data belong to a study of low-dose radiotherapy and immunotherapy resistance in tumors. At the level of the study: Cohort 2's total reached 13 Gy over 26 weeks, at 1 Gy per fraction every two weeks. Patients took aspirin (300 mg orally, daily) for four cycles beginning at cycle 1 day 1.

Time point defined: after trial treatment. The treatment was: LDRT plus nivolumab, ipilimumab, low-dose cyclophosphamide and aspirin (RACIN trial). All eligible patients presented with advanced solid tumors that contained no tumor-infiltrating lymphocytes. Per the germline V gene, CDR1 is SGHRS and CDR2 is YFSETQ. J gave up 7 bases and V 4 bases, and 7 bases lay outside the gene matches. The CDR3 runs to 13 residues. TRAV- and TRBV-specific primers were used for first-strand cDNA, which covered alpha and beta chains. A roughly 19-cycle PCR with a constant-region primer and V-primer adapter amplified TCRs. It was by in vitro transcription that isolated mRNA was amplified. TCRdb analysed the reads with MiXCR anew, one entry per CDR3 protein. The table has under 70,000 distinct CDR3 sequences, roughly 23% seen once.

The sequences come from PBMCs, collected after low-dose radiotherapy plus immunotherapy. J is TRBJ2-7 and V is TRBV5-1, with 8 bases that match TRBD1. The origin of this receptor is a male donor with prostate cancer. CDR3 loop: CASSPDRVSEQYF. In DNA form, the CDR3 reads TGCGCCAGCAGCCCGGACAGGGTTTCGGAGCAGTACTTC.